The 31 T cell receptor beta chains below come from one sample, sequenced in a study of blood T cell repertoires in COVID-19. TCRdb keeps only in-frame clones here, not all; method: immunoSEQ multiplex PCR. Of around 82,000 clones in the sample, about 88% were seen once. The sample taken for sequencing was peripheral blood. The receptors derive from a man older than 75 with COVID-19, enrolled during active disease.

V is TRBV11-2 and J is TRBJ1-5; 10 nucleotides align to TRBD1. The V and J ends lost 5 bases and 6 bases, in that order; junction bases with no gene match: 1. The CDR3 length is 13 residues. Germline V lookup: CDR1 SGHAT, CDR2 FQNNGV. CDR3 DNA sequence: TGTGCCAGCAGCCGGGACAGGGGTCAGCCCCAGCATTTT. Translating gives CASSRDRGQPQHF. Combining the CDR3 with reference TRBV11-2 and TRBJ1-5 gives the whole variable domain EAGVAQSPRYKIIEKRQSVAFWCNPISGHATLYWYQQILGQGPKLLIQFQNNGVVDDSQLPKDRFSAERLKGVDSTLKIQPAKLEDSAVYLCASSRDRGQPQHFGDGTRLSIL.

This clone was seen a few times. The chain combines TRBV2 with TRBJ1-4, with 8 nucleotides matching TRBD1. The germline gives CDR1 SNHLY, CDR2 FYNNEI. The V segment lost 4 bases and the J segment 5 bases; nucleotides outside the gene matches: 6. The CDR3 extends over 15 amino acids. The CDR3 loop is CASSVDRAGNEKLFF. The DNA for the CDR3 is TGTGCCAGCAGTGTGGACAGGGCCGGGAATGAAAAACTGTTTTTT.

V is TRBV27 and J is TRBJ2-7; 11 nucleotides align to TRBD1. The CDR3 contains 14 residues. Trimming cost V 5 bases and J 5 bases; bases outside gene matches: 5. Germline CDR1 reads MNHEY; CDR2 reads SMNVEV (reference sequence). CDR3 nucleotide sequence: TGTGCCAGCAGTCCCCGGACAGGGGGCGACGAGCAGTACTTC. Translation gives CASSPRTGGDEQYF.

The rearrangement joins TRBV5-4 to TRBJ2-7; 16 bases agree with TRBD2. From germline, CDR1 is SGHNT and CDR2 YYREEE (reference sequence). The CDR3 loop spans 14 amino acids. V was pared by 8 bases and J by 2 bases, with 1 base of the junction left unmatched. The CDR3 loop is CASGTSGGAYEQYF. As DNA, the CDR3 is TGTGCCAGTGGGACTAGCGGGGGGGCCTACGAGCAGTACTTC.

The V gene is TRBV2, the J gene TRBJ2-3; no definite D call. The V end lost 5 bases, the J end lost 6 bases, and 6 bases lay between the germline ends. Germline V gene lookup returns CDR1 SNHLY and CDR2 FYNNEI. CDR3 length equals 11 residues. CDR3 bases: TGTGCCAGCAGTAGCGTGGATACGCAGTATTTT. It yields the protein CASSSVDTQYF.

This clone showed up just once. This chain uses TRBV4-1 with TRBJ1-2; 8 bases line up with TRBD1. The CDR3 runs to 18 residues. V shed 0 bases, J shed 3 bases, and the junction held 12 bases outside the gene matches. Germline V gene lookup returns CDR1 MGHRA and CDR2 YSYEKL. DNA for the CDR3: TGCGCCAGCAGCCAAGATCTTATAGGACAGGGCCTCGACTATGGCTACACCTTC. As protein: CASSQDLIGQGLDYGYTF.

As for this clone: The identical CDR3 is also encoded by other nucleotide sequences in the sample. V gene TRBV6-5 combines with J gene TRBJ1-5; tentative D call: TRBD1 (5 bases). The germline V gene has CDR1 MNHEY and CDR2 SVGAGI. The CDR3 contains 14 residues. V lost 6 bases and J lost 0, with 9 bases in between. CDR3: CASRDSHSNQPQHF. CDR3 DNA sequence: TGTGCCAGCAGAGACAGCCATAGCAATCAGCCCCAGCATTTT.

This sequence joins TRBV7-8 and TRBJ1-2; TRBD1 matches 8 bases. CDR3 length: 13 amino acids. Trimming at V came to 4 bases and at J to 8 bases, leaving 6 bases not matched to a gene. Per the germline V gene, CDR1 is SGHVS and CDR2 is FQNEAQ. This CDR3 reads CASSSTGEGGYTF. The CDR3 nucleotides read TGTGCCAGCAGCTCGACAGGGGAAGGAGGCTACACCTTC.

V is TRBV3-1 (or the pseudogene TRBV3-2) and J is TRBJ1-4; 8 bases are a match to TRBD1. Trimming at V came to 4 bases and at J to 7 bases, leaving 20 bases not matched to a gene. This CDR3 contains 19 residues. Per the germline V gene, CDR1 is LGHDT and CDR2 is YNNKEL (reference sequence). CDR3 sequence (DNA): TGTGCCAGCAGCCTCGGAGGGGCAGGGGGCGATCGTAAGGGTGAAAAACTGTTTTTT. It encodes CASSLGGAGGDRKGEKLFF.

The J gene is TRBJ2-3, the V gene TRBV6-1; D is ambiguous. Trimming removed 1 base from V and 5 bases from J, with 13 bases in between. The CDR3 totals 15 residues. In germline, CDR1 is MNHNS, CDR2 SASEGT. The CDR3 DNA reads TGTGCCAGCAGTGAAGACGTCTGGCCCCAAGATACGCAGTATTTT. Translation gives CASSEDVWPQDTQYF.

V gene TRBV19 combines with J gene TRBJ1-5; 8 nucleotides agree with TRBD1. The trim removed 6 bases at V and 0 bases at J, leaving 4 bases unmatched. Germline values: CDR1 LNHDA, CDR2 SQIVND (reference sequence). This CDR3 contains 15 residues. The CDR3 DNA follows: TGTGCCAGTAGACCGGACAGGGCTAGCAATCAGCCCCAGCATTTT. Translated: CASRPDRASNQPQHF. The full variable domain, its missing parts supplied by reference TRBV19 and TRBJ1-5, is DGGITQSPKYLFRKEGQNVTLSCEQNLNHDAMYWYRQDPGQGLRLIYYSQIVNDFQKGDIAEGYSVSREKKESFPLTVTSAQKNPTAFYLCASRPDRASNQPQHFGDGTRLSIL.

The chain links TRBV18 to TRBJ2-5; 7 positions agree with TRBD1. CDR1 and CDR2 (germline): KGHSH, LQKENI. This CDR3 is 13 amino acids long. Unmatched junction bases numbered 6, after V lost 7 bases and J lost 4 bases. The CDR3 loop is CASLQGLGETQYF. For the CDR3, the DNA is TGTGCCAGCTTACAGGGGCTGGGAGAGACCCAGTACTTC.

This chain uses TRBV7-2 with TRBJ2-5; maybe TRBD2 (6 bases). V shed 4 bases and J shed 4 bases, with 13 bases lying between them. CDR3 length: 14 residues. The germline V gene has CDR1 SGHTA and CDR2 FQGNSA. This CDR3 reads CASSSRLVTETQYF. The CDR3 nucleotides read TGTGCCAGCAGCTCCCGACTAGTTACAGAGACCCAGTACTTC.

The chain is built from TRBV25-1 and TRBJ2-1, with a possible D match to TRBD1 (5 bases). Between the trimmed V and J ends, which lost 2 bases and 8 bases, there was a span of 10 bases. In germline, CDR1 is MGHDK, CDR2 SYGVNS. The CDR3 is 13 amino acids. The CDR3 protein is CASSEHGHYEQFF. The CDR3 DNA sequence: TGTGCCAGCAGTGAACATGGACATTATGAGCAGTTCTTC. Variable domain in full (rest from reference TRBV25-1 and TRBJ2-1): EADIYQTPRYLVIGTGKKITLECSQTMGHDKMYWYQQDPGMELHLIHYSYGVNSTEKGDLSSESTVSRIRTEHFPLTLESARPSHTSQYLCASSEHGHYEQFFGPGTRLTVL.

The genes are TRBV19 and TRBJ2-3; a possible D gene is TRBD1 (6 bases). V lost 5 bases to trimming and J lost 3 bases, with 12 bases between them. The V gene's germline CDR1 is LNHDA and CDR2 SQIVND (reference sequence). This CDR3 has 14 residues. The CDR3 region is CASSQGLRTDTQYF. For the CDR3, the DNA is TGTGCCAGTAGTCAGGGGTTGCGGACAGATACGCAGTATTTT.

The chain is built from TRBV6-1 and TRBJ1-6; TRBD1 might be the D (5 bases). The CDR3 runs to 14 residues. The V end was cut by 3 bases, the J end by 7 bases, with 10 bases between. Germline V gene sequence: CDR1 MNHNS, CDR2 SASEGT. CDR3 coding DNA: TGTGCCAGCAGTGACGGGAGGGGAAATTCACCCCTCCACTTT. This encodes CASSDGRGNSPLHF.

V and J are TRBV7-8 and TRBJ1-1, with a tentative D call TRBD1 (6 bases). In germline, CDR1 is SGHVS, CDR2 FQNEAQ. With 5 bases removed from V and 3 bases from J, the gap between germline ends came to 13 bases. The CDR3 is made up of 14 amino acids. CDR3 sequence (DNA): TGTGCCAGCAGCCCAAACAGGGCACACACTGAAGCTTTCTTT. Translated, it gives CASSPNRAHTEAFF.

The genes are TRBV5-1 and TRBJ2-5, with TRBD2 as a possible D gene (7 bases). Trimming took off 0 bases at V and 5 bases at J, with 14 bases between the two ends. Germline loops: CDR1 SGHRS, CDR2 YFSETQ. The CDR3 totals 15 residues. The CDR3 reads CASSLGAGAGETQYF. CDR3 coding DNA: TGCGCCAGCAGCTTGGGCGCGGGGGCCGGTGAGACCCAGTACTTC.

The rearrangement links TRBV7-9 to TRBJ1-2; 9 positions match TRBD1. The ends lost 4 bases at V and 0 bases at J; junction bases unmatched: 9. Germline V CDR1 and CDR2: SEHNR, FQNEAQ (reference sequence). The CDR3 contains 17 residues. CDR3 nucleotides: TGTGCCAGCAGCTCCCTAGTCGGACAGGGGACTAACTATGGCTACACCTTC. This translates into CASSSLVGQGTNYGYTF.

This chain uses TRBV9 with TRBJ1-2, with 7 positions matching TRBD1. Trimming took 4 bases from V and 3 from J; bases not matched to a gene: 6. This CDR3 region has 14 residues. Germline CDR1 reads SGDLS; CDR2 reads YYNGEE. CDR3 nucleotides: TGTGCCAGCAGCTCCAGCGGACAGGACTATGGCTACACCTTC. This translates into CASSSSGQDYGYTF. Using reference TRBV9 and TRBJ1-2 for the parts outside the CDR3, the full variable domain is DSGVTQTPKHLITATGQRVTLRCSPRSGDLSVYWYQQSLDQGLQFLIQYYNGEERAKGNILERFSAQQFPDLHSELNLSSLELGDSALYFCASSSSGQDYGYTFGSGTRLTVV.

V gene TRBV28 combines with J gene TRBJ1-5; D possibly corresponds to TRBD1 (5 bases). Trimming stripped 8 bases from V and 6 bases from J, with 11 bases between. CDR3 length equals 12 residues. Germline V gene sequence: CDR1 MDHEN, CDR2 SYDVKM. DNA for the CDR3: TGTGCCAGCTCGGGGGTCCCTCAGCCCCAGCATTTT. Protein: CASSGVPQPQHF.

The chain has TRBV5-4 and TRBJ2-7; a possible D gene is TRBD1 (5 bases). CDR1 and CDR2 (germline): SGHNT, YYREEE (reference sequence). With 0 bases removed from V and 2 bases from J, the gap between germline ends came to 9 bases. This CDR3 is built from 14 residues. CDR3 region: CASSLDPGPYEQYF. For the CDR3, the DNA is TGTGCCAGCAGCTTGGATCCAGGGCCCTACGAGCAGTACTTC.

The chain has TRBV11-2 and TRBJ2-2; TRBD1 aligns across 7 bases. CDR3 length: 14 amino acids. In germline, CDR1 is SGHAT, CDR2 FQNNGV. After removal of 8 bases from V and 5 bases from J, the junction contained 8 bases not matched to a gene. The CDR3 region is CASCRDSRTGELFF. CDR3 sequence (DNA): TGTGCCAGCTGCCGGGACAGCAGGACCGGGGAGCTGTTTTTT. Full variable domain (rest looked up from reference TRBV11-2 and TRBJ2-2): EAGVAQSPRYKIIEKRQSVAFWCNPISGHATLYWYQQILGQGPKLLIQFQNNGVVDDSQLPKDRFSAERLKGVDSTLKIQPAKLEDSAVYLCASCRDSRTGELFFGEGSRLTVL.

The J gene is TRBJ2-7, the V gene TRBV7-8, with 8 nucleotides matching TRBD1. CDR3 length equals 16 residues. V gave up 2 bases and J gave up 5 bases; unmatched junction bases: 11. The germline CDR1 and CDR2 sequences are SGHVS and FQNEAQ. CDR3 amino acids: CASSLTRRDRINEQYF. In nucleotides, the CDR3 is TGTGCCAGCAGCTTAACCCGCCGGGACAGGATCAACGAGCAGTACTTC. The full variable domain, in which reference TRBV7-8 and TRBJ2-7 provide the parts outside the CDR3, is GAGVSQSPRYKVAKRGQDVALRCDPISGHVSLFWYQQALGQGPEFLTYFQNEAQLDKSGLPSDRFFAERPEGSVSTLKIQRTQQEDSAVYLCASSLTRRDRINEQYFGPGTRLTVT.

In its sample, this clone was seen once. The genes are TRBV5-1 and TRBJ1-1; the D gene is possibly TRBD1 (5 bases). Germline V gives CDR1 SGHRS, CDR2 YFSETQ. The CDR3 has 13 amino acids. V gave up 5 bases and J gave up 4 bases, with 12 bases separating them. The CDR3, as DNA: TGCGCCAGCAGAAACCAGGGCGGCACTGAAGCTTTCTTT. As protein: CASRNQGGTEAFF. The variable domain in full, completed from reference TRBV5-1 and TRBJ1-1, reads KAGVTQTPRYLIKTRGQQVTLSCSPISGHRSVSWYQQTPGQGLQFLFEYFSETQRNKGNFPGRFSGRQFSNSRSEMNVSTLELGDSALYLCASRNQGGTEAFFGQGTRLTVV.

The J gene is TRBJ1-2, the V gene TRBV27; D may be TRBD1 (5 bases). CDR3 length equals 17 residues. Germline V CDR1 and CDR2: MNHEY, SMNVEV (reference sequence). Trimming took 2 bases from V and 0 from J, leaving 16 bases between them. The CDR3 is CASSLLALGRANYGYTF. DNA for the CDR3: TGTGCCAGCAGTTTACTCGCTCTTGGCAGGGCTAACTATGGCTACACCTTC.

J is TRBJ2-5 and V is TRBV4-2; D perhaps matches TRBD1 (5 bases). The CDR3 contains 16 residues. Germline CDR1 reads LGHNA; CDR2 reads YNFKEQ. The V end was cut by 2 bases, the J end by 5 bases, with 18 bases between. The chain's CDR3 is CASSQQIQGLGETQYF. CDR3 nucleotide sequence: TGTGCCAGCAGCCAACAAATCCAGGGATTGGGGGAGACCCAGTACTTC.

The J gene is TRBJ1-2, the V gene TRBV10-1; TRBD1 matches at 9 bases. From germline, CDR1 is WNHNN and CDR2 SYGVQD (reference sequence). The CDR3 spans 16 residues. The V gene end was trimmed by 4 bases and the J gene end by 1 base; junction bases not matched to a gene: 7. The CDR3 sequence: CASSASWTGVNYGYTF. Here the CDR3 DNA reads TGCGCCAGCAGTGCGTCTTGGACAGGGGTTAACTATGGCTACACCTTC.

The chain combines TRBV5-6 with TRBJ1-5; D is unresolved. The V end was cut by 2 bases, the J end by 0 bases, with 9 bases between. The germline V gene has CDR1 SGHDT and CDR2 YYEEEE. CDR3 size: 15 residues. CDR3 residues: CASSFRLSSNQPQHF. In DNA form, the CDR3 reads TGTGCCAGCAGCTTTAGACTGAGTAGCAATCAGCCCCAGCATTTT.

The rearrangement joins TRBV18 to TRBJ2-2; 8 bases are a match to TRBD1. Germline V gene lookup returns CDR1 KGHSH and CDR2 LQKENI. V was clipped by 4 bases and J by 3 bases; unmatched bases: 4. The CDR3 contains 15 residues. In DNA form, the CDR3 reads TGTGCCAGCTCACGCCGACAGGGGTACACCGGGGAGCTGTTTTTT. This gives the protein CASSRRQGYTGELFF.

The chain is built from TRBV7-8 and TRBJ2-7, with TRBD1 identical over 8 bases. The germline CDR1 and CDR2 sequences are SGHVS and FQNEAQ. The CDR3 sequence is 18 residues long. With 0 bases clipped from V and 0 bases from J, the junction kept 10 bases outside the gene matches. CDR3 coding DNA: TGTGCCAGCAGCTTAGCAGTGCCCACGGGACAGGCCTCCTACGAGCAGTACTTC. Translated: CASSLAVPTGQASYEQYF.